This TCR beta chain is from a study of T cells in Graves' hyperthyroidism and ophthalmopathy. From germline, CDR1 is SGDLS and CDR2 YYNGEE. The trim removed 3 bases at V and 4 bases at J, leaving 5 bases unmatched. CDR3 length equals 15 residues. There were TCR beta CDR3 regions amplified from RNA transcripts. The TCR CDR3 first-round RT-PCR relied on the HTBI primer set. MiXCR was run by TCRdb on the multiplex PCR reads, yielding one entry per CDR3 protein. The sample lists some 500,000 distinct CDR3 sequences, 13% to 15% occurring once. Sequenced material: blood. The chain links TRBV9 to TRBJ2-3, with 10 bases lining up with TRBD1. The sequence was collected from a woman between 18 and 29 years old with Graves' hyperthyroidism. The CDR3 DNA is TGTGCCAGCAGCGCCGGGACAGGGGACCCAGATACGCAGTATTTT. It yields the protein CASSAGTGDPDTQYF.